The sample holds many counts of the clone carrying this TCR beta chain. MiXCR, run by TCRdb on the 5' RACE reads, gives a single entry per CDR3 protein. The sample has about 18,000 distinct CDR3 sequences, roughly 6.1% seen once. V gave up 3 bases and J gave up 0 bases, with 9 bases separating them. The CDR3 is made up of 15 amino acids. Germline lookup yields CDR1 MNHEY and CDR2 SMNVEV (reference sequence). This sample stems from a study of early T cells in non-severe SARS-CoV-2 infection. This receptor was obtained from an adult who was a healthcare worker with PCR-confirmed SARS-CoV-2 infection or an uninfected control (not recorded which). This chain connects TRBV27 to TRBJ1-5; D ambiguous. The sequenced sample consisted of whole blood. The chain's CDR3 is CASSLMQDSNQPQHF. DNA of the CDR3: TGTGCCAGCAGTTTGATGCAGGATAGCAATCAGCCCCAGCATTTT.